Below are 29 T cell receptor beta chains sequenced from a single sample in a study of blood T cell repertoires in COVID-19 (dated by TCRdb to about 2020). Receptor amplification or capture employed the immunoSEQ multiplex PCR assay. Not all clones reach the TCRdb copy of this immuneACCESS table, which keeps in-frame sequences only. Checked studies attribute under half of the gap to unresolved V genes and leave the rest unexplained. The sample includes 280,000 or so clones, with nearly 90% observed a single time. 1.7% of the sample lies in the top ten. Sequenced sample: PBMCs or T cells enriched from blood (not recorded which). Receptors were obtained from a woman aged 18-29 years with acute COVID-19.

The J gene is TRBJ2-1, the V gene TRBV4-3; the D is unclear. Trimming removed 1 base from V and 6 bases from J, with 7 bases in between. The CDR3 length is 13 residues. From germline, CDR1 is LGHNA and CDR2 YSLEER. DNA for the CDR3: TGCGCCAGCAGCCAAGGTAGTGGCAATGAGCAGTTCTTC. Its translation: CASSQGSGNEQFF.

The chain combines TRBV5-8 with TRBJ2-7; 7 positions match TRBD1. J gave up 2 bases and V 1 base, and 6 bases lay outside the gene matches. This CDR3 comprises 15 residues. In germline, CDR1 is SGHTS, CDR2 YDEGEE. The CDR3 spells CASSLKAGGPYEQYF. The CDR3 nucleotides are TGTGCCAGCAGCTTGAAGGCAGGGGGACCCTACGAGCAGTACTTC.

Here the CDR3 reads CASSQEGEQMTYEQYF. In DNA, the CDR3 is TGTGCCAGCAGCCAAGAAGGGGAACAGATGACCTACGAGCAGTACTTC. The rearrangement uses TRBV3-1 (or the pseudogene TRBV3-2) and TRBJ2-7; possibly TRBD1 for D (5 bases). The CDR3 is 16 residues long. Germline V CDR1 and CDR2: LGHDT, YNNKEL (reference sequence). Trimming shortened V by 0 bases and J by 2 bases, and 14 bases separated the two germline ends.

The V and J genes are TRBV19 and TRBJ1-5; the match to TRBD1 covers 7 bases. This CDR3 is built from 14 residues. Germline lookup yields CDR1 LNHDA and CDR2 SQIVND (reference sequence). The J segment lost 3 bases and the V segment lost 7 bases, leaving 6 bases of the junction unmatched. CDR3 amino acids: CASNGDSLNQPQHF. For the CDR3, the DNA is TGTGCCAGTAACGGGGACAGCCTCAATCAGCCCCAGCATTTT.

This clone was observed a single time. The chain recombines TRBV30 with TRBJ1-6; D unclear. V was trimmed by 3 bases and J by 4 bases, leaving 13 bases between them. The CDR3 runs 15 residues. Germline V CDR1 and CDR2: GTSNPN, SVGIG (reference sequence). CDR3 sequence: CAWRLTGAYNSPLHF. CDR3 DNA sequence: TGTGCCTGGAGACTTACGGGAGCTTATAATTCACCCCTCCACTTT.

Here the CDR3 DNA reads TGTGCCAGCAGCCAACCGGGACAGGGAGGGGAGACCCAGTACTTC. Amino acid sequence: CASSQPGQGGETQYF. The chain is built from TRBV4-2 and TRBJ2-5; 9 bases line up with TRBD1. Germline trimming cut 2 bases from V and 5 bases from J; bases unmatched to any gene: 6. This CDR3 is 15 amino acids long. Germline lookup yields CDR1 LGHNA and CDR2 YNFKEQ.

The V gene is TRBV5-1, the J gene TRBJ2-2; 11 positions agree with TRBD2. The CDR3 runs to 15 residues. With V trimmed by 4 bases and J by 5 bases, 4 bases remained unmatched. Germline values: CDR1 SGHRS, CDR2 YFSETQ. CDR3 nucleotides: TGCGCCAGCAGCCCCGGGACTAGCGGAACCGGGGAGCTGTTTTTT. Translation: CASSPGTSGTGELFF.

The chain combines TRBV24-1 with TRBJ2-2; 8 bases are shared with TRBD2. V lost 4 bases and J lost 5; bases outside the gene matches: 17. In germline, CDR1 is KGHDR, CDR2 SFDVKD. The CDR3 runs to 19 residues. CDR3 region: CATSEPPWREDRGTGELFF. CDR3 sequence (DNA): TGTGCCACCAGTGAACCCCCTTGGCGGGAGGATCGCGGAACCGGGGAGCTGTTTTTT.

The V gene is TRBV10-1, the J gene TRBJ2-3, with D possibly matching TRBD2 (6 bases). Trimming pared 4 bases from V and 1 base from J, leaving 12 bases between. CDR3 size: 15 residues. The germline V gene encodes CDR1 WNHNN and CDR2 SYGVQD (reference sequence). The CDR3 DNA reads as TGCGCCAGCAGTGGTGCGGGATTGGGCACAGATACGCAGTATTTT. Protein: CASSGAGLGTDTQYF.

The rearrangement uses TRBV7-2 and TRBJ1-4, with D uncertain. V gave up 3 bases and J gave up 0 bases, with 8 bases separating them. The CDR3 is 15 residues long. The germline V gene has CDR1 SGHTA and CDR2 FQGNSA. DNA for the CDR3: TGTGCCAGCAGCTTTTCGCGCGCAACTAATGAAAAACTGTTTTTT. It codes for CASSFSRATNEKLFF.

The CDR3 reads CASSPPGLAGEGTGELFF. Written as DNA, the CDR3 is TGTGCCAGCTCACCACCGGGACTAGCGGGAGAGGGCACCGGGGAGCTGTTTTTT. The V call is TRBV18, the J call TRBJ2-2; 14 bases fit TRBD2. CDR1 KGHSH and CDR2 LQKENI come from the germline V gene. J was trimmed by 4 bases and V by 0 bases; bases with no gene match: 4. The CDR3 consists of 18 residues.

The chain links TRBV19 to TRBJ2-2; 9 bases match TRBD1. Per germline, CDR1 LNHDA and CDR2 SQIVND (reference sequence). The CDR3 extends over 14 amino acids. V lost 7 bases and J lost 3; bases outside the gene matches: 3. In DNA, the CDR3 is TGTGCCAGTAAGGGGGACAGGGACACCGGGGAGCTGTTTTTT. Amino acids: CASKGDRDTGELFF. Full variable domain (remainder filled in from reference TRBV19 and TRBJ2-2): DGGITQSPKYLFRKEGQNVTLSCEQNLNHDAMYWYRQDPGQGLRLIYYSQIVNDFQKGDIAEGYSVSREKKESFPLTVTSAQKNPTAFYLCASKGDRDTGELFFGEGSRLTVL.

The rearrangement uses TRBV28 and TRBJ1-4, with 11 bases identical to TRBD1. This CDR3 has 15 amino acids. CDR1 and CDR2 from the germline V gene are MDHEN and SYDVKM. V was clipped by 5 bases and J by 7 bases; unmatched bases: 6. Here the CDR3 DNA reads TGTGCCAGCAGTACTCCGGGGACAGGGGGTGAAAAACTGTTTTTT. It encodes CASSTPGTGGEKLFF.

This clone was seen a handful of times. This chain's CDR3 is CASSPGQSETEAFF. CDR3 nucleotides: TGTGCCAGCAGCCCGGGACAGTCGGAAACTGAAGCTTTCTTT. The genes are TRBV11-3 and TRBJ1-1; 7 bases agree with TRBD1. This CDR3 has 14 amino acids. J was trimmed by 5 bases and V by 5 bases; bases with no gene match: 8. Germline CDR1 and CDR2: SGHNT and YENEEA.

A few counts support this clone. The chain employs TRBV10-1 and TRBJ2-4, with D possibly being TRBD1 (5 bases). Between the trimmed V and J ends, which lost 0 bases and 5 bases, there was a span of 8 bases. The CDR3 runs to 14 residues. Germline loops: CDR1 WNHNN, CDR2 SYGVQD (reference sequence). The DNA of the CDR3 is TGCGCCAGCAGTGAGTCTACAGGTCAAAACATTCAGTACTTC. Amino acids: CASSESTGQNIQYF.

This chain links TRBV7-9 with TRBJ1-1; D call uncertain. Germline lookup yields CDR1 SEHNR and CDR2 FQNEAQ (reference sequence). The CDR3 is 11 residues long. Trimming stripped 7 bases from V and 1 base from J, with 4 bases between. The CDR3 DNA reads TGTGCCAGCAAGCAGAACACTGAAGCTTTCTTT. It specifies CASKQNTEAFF.

This sequence joins TRBV6-5 and TRBJ1-2; D ambiguous. CDR1 and CDR2 from the germline V gene are MNHEY and SVGAGI. The V end was cut by 6 bases, the J end by 2 bases, with 10 bases between. This CDR3 comprises 13 residues. The CDR3: CASSKAENYGYTF. DNA for the CDR3: TGTGCCAGCAGCAAGGCGGAGAACTATGGCTACACCTTC.

The chain recombines TRBV18 with TRBJ2-7; maybe TRBD1 (6 bases). Between the trimmed V and J ends, which lost 6 bases and 1 base, there was a span of 10 bases. The CDR3 runs to 13 residues. CDR1 is KGHSH, CDR2 LQKENI, per germline. Written as DNA, the CDR3 is TGTGCCAGCTCTCCGGACAGTTCCTACGAGCAGTACTTC. Amino acid sequence: CASSPDSSYEQYF.

The chain carries TRBV7-2 and TRBJ2-3, with TRBD1 matching over 8 bases. Germline trimming cut 1 base from V and 5 bases from J; bases unmatched to any gene: 8. Germline lookup yields CDR1 SGHTA and CDR2 FQGNSA. CDR3 size: 16 residues. The DNA of the CDR3 is TGTGCCAGCAGCTTAGTCCTCAGGGGGCAGGGAGATACGCAGTATTTT. This gives the protein CASSLVLRGQGDTQYF.

The rearrangement joins TRBV19 to TRBJ2-2; the match to TRBD1 covers 9 bases. V lost 10 bases to trimming and J lost 5 bases; unmatched junction nucleotides: 8. Germline-derived CDR1 and CDR2 are LNHDA and SQIVND (reference sequence). This CDR3 is 14 amino acids long. The CDR3 spells CATLDRGGTGELFF. The CDR3 region has the DNA TGTGCCACCTTGGACAGGGGAGGAACCGGGGAGCTGTTTTTT. Using reference TRBV19 and TRBJ2-2 for the parts outside the CDR3, the full variable domain is DGGITQSPKYLFRKEGQNVTLSCEQNLNHDAMYWYRQDPGQGLRLIYYSQIVNDFQKGDIAEGYSVSREKKESFPLTVTSAQKNPTAFYLCATLDRGGTGELFFGEGSRLTVL.

This chain connects TRBV30 to TRBJ2-7; TRBD2 matches at 7 bases. This CDR3 is built from 15 residues. Trimming removed 3 bases from V and 1 base from J; junction bases left unmatched: 9. CDR1 GTSNPN and CDR2 SVGIG come from the germline V gene (reference sequence). This chain's CDR3 is CAWSGGGDYSYEQYF. DNA of the CDR3: TGTGCCTGGAGCGGAGGAGGGGACTATTCCTACGAGCAGTACTTC.

This chain uses TRBV5-1 with TRBJ1-5; maybe TRBD1 (6 bases). Germline values: CDR1 SGHRS, CDR2 YFSETQ. Trimming took 5 bases from V and 5 from J, leaving 11 bases between them. The CDR3 consists of 13 residues. The CDR3 nucleotides read TGCGCCAGCAGTCAGGGGCAGGATCAGCCCCAGCATTTT. This translates into CASSQGQDQPQHF.

The V call is TRBV7-9, the J call TRBJ1-1, with D perhaps matching TRBD1 (5 bases). V was shortened by 8 bases and J by 5 bases, with 21 bases between the two germline ends. CDR1 and CDR2 (germline): SEHNR, FQNEAQ (reference sequence). The CDR3 totals 15 residues. DNA of the CDR3: TGTGCCAGCTTTTCCGGGGGAAGTCATAGTACTGAAGCTTTCTTT. It is translated as CASFSGGSHSTEAFF.

The V and J genes are TRBV27 and TRBJ2-7; perhaps TRBD2 as D (6 bases). The V gene's germline CDR1 is MNHEY and CDR2 SMNVEV (reference sequence). The CDR3 length is 11 residues. The V gene lost 4 bases and the J gene lost 7 bases, with 8 bases spanning the gap. The CDR3 loop is CASSWGEEQYF. CDR3 nucleotides: TGTGCCAGCAGTTGGGGGGAAGAGCAGTACTTC.

This clone was detected a few times. The CDR3 loop reads CASNYRVAKNIQYF. The CDR3, as DNA: TGTGCCAGCAATTACAGGGTAGCCAAAAACATTCAGTACTTC. The chain links TRBV2 to TRBJ2-4; possibly TRBD1 for D (6 bases). V lost 7 bases to trimming and J lost 0 bases, with 10 bases between them. The CDR3 totals 14 residues. Germline V gene lookup returns CDR1 SNHLY and CDR2 FYNNEI.

The chain combines TRBV29-1 with TRBJ2-1, with TRBD2 matching 7 bases. This CDR3 has 17 amino acids. V lost 4 bases and J lost 0; bases outside the gene matches: 12. Per the germline V gene, CDR1 is SQVTM and CDR2 is ANQGSEA. The CDR3 DNA reads as TGCAGCGTTGCTGGGGCCACTAGCGTAAGCTCCTACAATGAGCAGTTCTTC. It specifies CSVAGATSVSSYNEQFF.

The chain joins TRBV18 to TRBJ1-1, with D maybe TRBD1 (6 bases). Trimming shortened V by 6 bases and J by 1 base, and 12 bases separated the two germline ends. The CDR3 is 14 amino acids. Germline V gene data show CDR1 as KGHSH and CDR2 as LQKENI. In DNA form, the CDR3 reads TGTGCCAGCTCCGCGAGGGGGGGGAACACTGAAGCTTTCTTT. This codes for CASSARGGNTEAFF.

The chain recombines TRBV5-1 with TRBJ2-3, with 8 bases aligning to TRBD2. Unmatched junction bases numbered 9, after V lost 7 bases and J lost 8 bases. Germline loops: CDR1 SGHRS, CDR2 YFSETQ. CDR3 length: 13 residues. This chain's CDR3 is CASAFSGAGTQYF. As DNA, the CDR3 is TGCGCCAGCGCATTTAGCGGGGCCGGTACGCAGTATTTT. Combining the CDR3 with reference TRBV5-1 and TRBJ2-3 gives the whole variable domain KAGVTQTPRYLIKTRGQQVTLSCSPISGHRSVSWYQQTPGQGLQFLFEYFSETQRNKGNFPGRFSGRQFSNSRSEMNVSTLELGDSALYLCASAFSGAGTQYFGPGTRLTVL.

This chain joins TRBV7-9 and TRBJ1-2; D gene unclear. The germline gives CDR1 SEHNR, CDR2 FQNEAQ (reference sequence). This CDR3 is built from 15 residues. Trimming stripped 1 base from V and 0 bases from J, with 9 bases between. CDR3 coding DNA: TGTGCCAGCAGCTTAGTTATCAGCGCTAACTATGGCTACACCTTC. Amino acids: CASSLVISANYGYTF.